This TCR beta chain was observed in a study of post-analysis software for immune sequencing data. Regarding the study as a whole: Normalized Chao1 diversity in multiple sclerosis patients fell significantly below that of controls. Included in a set of a handful of TRBV segments more frequent in patients than controls were TRBV5-6, TRBV5-1 and TRBV20-1.

cDNA libraries for TCR beta contained unique molecular identifiers. Using its own MiXCR run on the PCR reads, TCRdb lists one record per CDR3 protein. Of roughly 800,000 distinct CDR3 sequences in the sample, 30% are singletons; the top ten hold roughly 0.53%. For this clonotype: Its antigen is as yet unknown.

V was trimmed by 5 bases and J by 4 bases, leaving 14 bases between them. The CDR3 is 14 residues long. Germline CDR1 and CDR2: SEHNR and FQNEAQ (reference sequence). The rearrangement joins TRBV7-9 to TRBJ2-5, with D maybe TRBD1 (6 bases). This TCR came from a girl aged 5-17 years with multiple sclerosis. Source material: blood. CDR3 coding DNA: TGTGCCAGCAGCCCAAGGGGGTGCCTAGAGACCCAGTACTTC. It specifies CASSPRGCLETQYF.